Following are 18 T cell receptor beta chains from one sample sequenced in a study of T cell responses to AZD1222 COVID-19 vaccine. Repertoires were generated with immunoSEQ multiplex PCR, while TCRdb's copy carries only in-frame clones and drops some. The sample gives approximately 60,000 clones, around three quarters of which show up once; around 15% is in the top ten. The specimen comprised peripheral blood, sampled on day 0 of AZD1222 vaccination. Receptors originate from an adult in good health.

CDR3 in amino acids: CASSAADRVNEQFF. For the CDR3, the DNA is TGTGCCAGCAGTGCCGCGGACAGGGTAAATGAGCAGTTCTTC. The J gene is TRBJ2-1, the V gene TRBV6-4; 8 bases match TRBD1. Germline loops: CDR1 MRHNA, CDR2 SNTAGT. CDR3 length: 14 residues. V shed 4 bases, J shed 7 bases, and the junction held 6 bases outside the gene matches.

This chain connects TRBV12-3 or TRBV12-4 to TRBJ1-5; D ambiguous. The CDR3 runs 12 residues. The V and J ends lost 3 bases and 6 bases respectively, with 6 bases between them. The CDR3 nucleotides are TGTGCCAGCAGTTTTGAGGGTCAGCCCCAGCATTTT. Translation gives CASSFEGQPQHF.

There are a few counts of this clone. This chain uses TRBV9 with TRBJ1-6; D is possibly TRBD1 (5 bases). Germline V CDR1 and CDR2: SGDLS, YYNGEE. The CDR3 contains 13 residues. Trimming cost V 3 bases and J 8 bases, with 9 bases left between them. The CDR3: CASSGAGYSPLHF. DNA for the CDR3: TGTGCCAGCAGCGGCGCAGGGTATTCACCCCTCCACTTT.

The chain links TRBV7-6 to TRBJ1-1; 8 bases are a match to TRBD1. The V gene's germline CDR1 is SGHVS and CDR2 FNYEAQ. The CDR3 runs 13 residues. V lost 3 bases to trimming and J lost 10 bases; unmatched junction nucleotides: 7. The CDR3 spells CASSLQGDRGAFF. CDR3 nucleotide sequence: TGTGCCAGCAGCTTGCAAGGAGACAGGGGAGCTTTCTTT.

The genes are TRBV19 and TRBJ2-1, with D tentatively TRBD1 (5 bases). This CDR3 contains 14 residues. Germline CDR1 LNHDA, CDR2 SQIVND (reference sequence). With 2 bases removed from V and 5 bases from J, the gap between germline ends came to 10 bases. CDR3 in DNA: TGTGCCAGTAGTATAACAGGCGGCCACAATGAGCAGTTCTTC. Translation gives CASSITGGHNEQFF.

The rearrangement uses TRBV7-9 and TRBJ1-1; D gene ambiguous. The CDR3 runs to 12 residues. Trimming left V 5 bases short and J 8 bases short, with 12 bases between. Germline V gene lookup returns CDR1 SEHNR and CDR2 FQNEAQ (reference sequence). DNA of the CDR3: TGTGCCAGCAGCATATTGCAAGGGGAAGCTTTCTTT. Its protein product is CASSILQGEAFF.

The chain employs TRBV20-1 and TRBJ1-2, with TRBD1 matching over 8 bases. J was trimmed by 8 bases and V by 3 bases; bases with no gene match: 2. This CDR3 is 11 amino acids long. Germline lookup yields CDR1 DFQATT and CDR2 SNEGSKA (reference sequence). Written as DNA, the CDR3 is TGCAGTGCTAGGACAGGGGACGGCTACACCTTC. Amino acid sequence: CSARTGDGYTF.

This clone turned up a few times. V is TRBV7-7 and J is TRBJ2-1; D may be TRBD1 or TRBD2 (6 bases each). The V end was cut by 5 bases, the J end by 5 bases, with 16 bases between. The length of the CDR3 is 15 residues. The V gene's germline CDR1 is SSHAT and CDR2 FNYEAQ (reference sequence). CDR3 coding DNA: TGTGCCAGCAGCCCCGGGACTGGGGGCCACAATGAGCAGTTCTTC. This translates into CASSPGTGGHNEQFF. Full variable domain (remainder filled in from reference TRBV7-7 and TRBJ2-1): GAGVSQSPRYKVTKRGQDVTLRCDPISSHATLYWYQQALGQGPEFLTYFNYEAQPDKSGLPSDRFSAERPEGSISTLTIQRTEQRDSAMYRCASSPGTGGHNEQFFGPGTRLTVL.

V is TRBV6-2 or TRBV6-3 and J is TRBJ2-2, with 7 bases that match TRBD1. Germline assignment: CDR1 MNHEY and CDR2 SVGEGT. The J segment lost 5 bases and the V segment lost 5 bases, leaving 11 bases of the junction unmatched. The CDR3 covers 16 residues. CDR3 nucleotide sequence: TGTGCCAGCAGTAATACCGGGACAGCCCTAACCGGGGAGCTGTTTTTT. Encoded protein: CASSNTGTALTGELFF.

This chain joins TRBV25-1 and TRBJ1-1; unclear D gene. Trimming shortened V by 8 bases and J by 0 bases, and 10 bases separated the two germline ends. The V gene's germline CDR1 is MGHDK and CDR2 SYGVNS. The CDR3 has 13 amino acids. CDR3 sequence (DNA): TGTGCCAGCCAGCCCTGGGTGAACACTGAAGCTTTCTTT. As protein: CASQPWVNTEAFF.

The chain couples TRBV19 to TRBJ2-2; D not resolved. The length of the CDR3 is 15 residues. V was cut by 6 bases and J by 0 bases, with 11 bases left in between. Germline values: CDR1 LNHDA, CDR2 SQIVND (reference sequence). DNA for the CDR3: TGTGCCAGTAGCGGGCAGGCCTCGAACACCGGGGAGCTGTTTTTT. The encoded protein is CASSGQASNTGELFF.

The chain couples TRBV4-2 to TRBJ1-2; a possible D gene is TRBD1 (6 bases). The CDR3 totals 15 residues. Germline V gene sequence: CDR1 LGHNA, CDR2 YNFKEQ. V gave up 6 bases and J gave up 2 bases, with 16 bases separating them. CDR3 DNA sequence: TGTGCCAGCAGTCCCGGGCAGGGGCCCAACTATGGCTACACCTTC. It is translated as CASSPGQGPNYGYTF.

This clone was observed once. This rearrangement joins TRBV5-1 to TRBJ2-5; 9 nucleotides align to TRBD1. Germline V gives CDR1 SGHRS, CDR2 YFSETQ. This CDR3 contains 14 residues. The V and J ends lost 4 bases and 5 bases, in that order; junction bases with no gene match: 6. The DNA for the CDR3 is TGCGCCAGCAGCCGTACAGGGGGCGCGGAGACCCAGTACTTC. This gives the protein CASSRTGGAETQYF.

The chain combines TRBV13 with TRBJ1-2, with D tentatively TRBD1 (5 bases). Trimming took off 0 bases at V and 5 bases at J, with 22 bases between the two ends. CDR1 and CDR2 from the germline V gene are PRHDT and FYEKMQ (reference sequence). The CDR3 sequence is 18 residues long. CDR3 residues: CASSLGRGGPGGPYGYTF. CDR3 DNA sequence: TGTGCCAGCAGCTTAGGACGGGGGGGACCGGGAGGGCCTTATGGCTACACCTTC.

This chain connects TRBV6-2 or TRBV6-3 to TRBJ2-7, with D perhaps TRBD1 (6 bases). CDR3 length equals 14 residues. Germline V lookup: CDR1 MNHEY, CDR2 SVGEGT. The germline V and J ends were trimmed by 0 bases and 7 bases, with 13 bases remaining between them. The CDR3 reads CASSYSGAGIEQYF. CDR3 nucleotides: TGTGCCAGCAGTTACTCGGGGGCCGGAATTGAGCAGTACTTC.

The chain joins TRBV7-9 to TRBJ1-4; the D gene is possibly TRBD1 (5 bases). V was cut by 4 bases and J by 4 bases, with 13 bases left in between. Per germline, CDR1 SEHNR and CDR2 FQNEAQ (reference sequence). The CDR3 totals 15 residues. CDR3 sequence reads: CASSSGGILNEKLFF. CDR3 bases: TGTGCCAGCAGCTCGGGGGGTATCCTTAATGAAAAACTGTTTTTT.

This chain uses TRBV14 with TRBJ2-7; the D gene is possibly TRBD2 (5 bases). Trimming shortened V by 4 bases and J by 2 bases, and 12 bases separated the two germline ends. The length of the CDR3 is 14 residues. The V gene's germline CDR1 is SGHDN and CDR2 FVKESK. The CDR3 loop reads CASSRVGGPYEQYF. CDR3 in DNA: TGTGCCAGCAGCCGGGTCGGAGGCCCCTACGAGCAGTACTTC.

The chain joins TRBV6-5 to TRBJ2-5, with D tentatively TRBD2 (5 bases). Trimming removed 6 bases from V and 4 bases from J, with 12 bases in between. The germline gives CDR1 MNHEY, CDR2 SVGAGI. The CDR3 contains 13 residues. In DNA form, the CDR3 reads TGTGCCAGCAGGAGGGAGCCACCAGAGACCCAGTACTTC. Translating it yields CASRREPPETQYF.